Shown below are 5 T cell receptor beta chains from a single sample sequenced in a study of T-cell reconstitution after alpha-beta-depleted transplantation in children. During its preparation, the TCRbeta library received unique molecular identifiers. From the PCR reads, TCRdb called clonotypes with MiXCR, one entry per CDR3 protein. The repertoire consists of approximately 230,000 distinct CDR3 sequences, with 24% occurring once and the leading ten covering 4% to 6%. Here the sequenced sample was PBMCs, mostly from graft donor cells, taken 360 days after TCRalphabeta/CD19-depleted stem cell transplant. These receptors were taken from a female patient aged 2-15 years who had a stem cell transplant for congenital amegakaryocytic thrombocytopenia, so the T cells may come from the graft donor.

At least ten counts were recorded for this clonotype. The chain uses TRBV29-1 and TRBJ2-7; TRBD2 agrees at 7 bases. The germline V gene encodes CDR1 SQVTM and CDR2 ANQGSEA. The CDR3 length is 17 residues. The junction had 15 bases not matched to a gene; V was cut back by 4 bases and J by 0 bases. CDR3 DNA sequence: TGCAGCGTTGTCCCCAGGAGAAGGACTAGGAGCTCCTACGAGCAGTACTTC. Translating it yields CSVVPRRRTRSSYEQYF.

The chain uses TRBV27 and TRBJ2-1, with a possible D match to TRBD1 (5 bases). V was clipped by 3 bases and J by 7 bases, with 10 bases between them. Germline values: CDR1 MNHEY, CDR2 SMNVEV (reference sequence). This CDR3 is 13 amino acids long. CDR3: CASSFSRANEQFF. The CDR3 nucleotides read TGTGCCAGCAGTTTTTCCAGGGCAAATGAGCAGTTCTTC.

V is TRBV7-3 and J is TRBJ2-3; either TRBD1 or TRBD2 may supply D (5 bases each). V was cut by 4 bases and J by 1 base, with 12 bases left in between. The germline V gene encodes CDR1 SGHTA and CDR2 FQGTGA. The CDR3 is 15 amino acids. The DNA for the CDR3 is TGTGCCAGCAGCTCAAGCGGACACGGCACAGATACGCAGTATTTT. This translates into CASSSSGHGTDTQYF.

The chain links TRBV4-1 to TRBJ2-7, with 9 bases that match TRBD1. This CDR3 is 20 amino acids long. With 4 bases clipped from V and 6 bases from J, the junction kept 25 bases outside the gene matches. Germline lookup yields CDR1 MGHRA and CDR2 YSYEKL. The CDR3 nucleotides read TGCGCCAGCAGCCCTTTTGCGGGACAGGGAAACGTTAAGAGCGTTGGCGAGCAGTACTTC. This gives the protein CASSPFAGQGNVKSVGEQYF.

A few counts support this clonotype. V usage is TRBV15 and J usage is TRBJ2-5; D unclear. Germline V gene data show CDR1 as LNHNV and CDR2 as YYDKDF (reference sequence). The V end was cut by 4 bases, the J end by 1 base, with 10 bases between. This CDR3 is 14 amino acids long. CDR3: CATSNGPFQETQYF. The CDR3, as DNA: TGTGCCACCAGCAACGGCCCTTTCCAAGAGACCCAGTACTTC.